This TCR beta chain was sequenced during a study of graft-versus-host responses after intestinal transplantation. Sequencing was performed with immunoSEQ multiplex PCR; in TCRdb, only in-frame clones are kept and a portion is missing. The table records some 120,000 clones, less than 95% of them present only once. The V gene's germline CDR1 is SGHRS and CDR2 YFSETQ. Losses at the gene ends were 4 bases for V and 3 bases for J; bases not matched to a gene: 5. There are 14 residues in the CDR3. Worth noting for this clone: Its antigen is currently unknown.

The sequenced sample was unstimulated CD4+ T cells sorted from spleen or lymph node cells, obtained before intestinal transplant. This receptor was taken from a human donor who received an intestinal transplant. J is TRBJ1-2 and V is TRBV5-1; 8 bases fit TRBD1. CDR3 sequence (DNA): TGCGCCAGCAGCGCGACAGGGGCGGACTATGGCTACACCTTC. Residues: CASSATGADYGYTF. The whole variable domain, remainder taken from reference TRBV5-1 and TRBJ1-2, is KAGVTQTPRYLIKTRGQQVTLSCSPISGHRSVSWYQQTPGQGLQFLFEYFSETQRNKGNFPGRFSGRQFSNSRSEMNVSTLELGDSALYLCASSATGADYGYTFGSGTRLTVV.